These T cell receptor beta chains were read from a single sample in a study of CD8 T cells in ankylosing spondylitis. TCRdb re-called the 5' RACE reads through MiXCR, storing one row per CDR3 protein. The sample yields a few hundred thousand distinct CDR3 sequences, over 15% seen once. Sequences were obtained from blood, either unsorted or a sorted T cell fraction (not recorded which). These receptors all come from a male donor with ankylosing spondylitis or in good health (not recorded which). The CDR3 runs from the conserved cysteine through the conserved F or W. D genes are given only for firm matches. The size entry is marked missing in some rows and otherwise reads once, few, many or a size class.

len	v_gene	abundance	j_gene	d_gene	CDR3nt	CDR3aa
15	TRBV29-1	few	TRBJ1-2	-	TGCAGCGTTGAAGACCTCCGACAGGATTTCGATGGCTACACCTTC	CSVEDLRQDFDGYTF
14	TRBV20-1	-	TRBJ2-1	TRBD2	TGCAGTGCTAGAGCGGGAGGGAACTACAATGAGCAGTTCTTC	CSARAGGNYNEQFF
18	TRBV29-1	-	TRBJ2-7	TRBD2	TGCAGCGTTGAAGTTATCCCCTTACTAGCGGGAAACTCCTACGAGCAGTACTTC	CSVEVIPLLAGNSYEQYF
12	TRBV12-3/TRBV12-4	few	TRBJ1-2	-	TGTGCCAGCAGTTTCGGAGGGGATGGCTACACCTTC	CASSFGGDGYTF
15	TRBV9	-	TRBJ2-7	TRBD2	TGTGCCAGCAGCTTACTAGCGGGGAGCTCCTACGAGCAGTACTTC	CASSLLAGSSYEQYF
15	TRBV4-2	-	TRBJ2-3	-	TGTGCCAGCAGCCAAGAGGAAGCGGACACAGATACGCAGTATTTT	CASSQEEADTDTQYF
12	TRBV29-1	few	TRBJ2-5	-	TGCAGCGTTGAAACCGGGCCAGAGACCCAGTACTTC	CSVETGPETQYF
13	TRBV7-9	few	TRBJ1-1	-	TGTGCCAGCAGCTCCGACCCCTATGAAGAAGCTTTCTTT	CASSSDPYEEAFF
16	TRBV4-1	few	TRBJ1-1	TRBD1	TGCGCCAGCAGCCAAGGACAGGGCCTAGGAAACACTGAAGCTTTCTTT	CASSQGQGLGNTEAFF
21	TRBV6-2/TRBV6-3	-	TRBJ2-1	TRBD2	TGTGCCAGCAGTTACCTGGCGAATACTAGCGGGAGGGCCGGCTCCTACAATGAGCAGTTCTTC	CASSYLANTSGRAGSYNEQFF
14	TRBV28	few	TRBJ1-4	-	TGTGCCAGCAGTTTACCGGGCCTGGGGGAAAAACTGTTTTTT	CASSLPGLGEKLFF
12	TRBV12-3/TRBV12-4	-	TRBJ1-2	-	TGTGCCAGCAGTTTAATTTGGGGTGGCTACACCTTC	CASSLIWGGYTF
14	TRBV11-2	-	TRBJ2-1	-	TGTGCCAGCAGCTGGGGACTGCCAGACGTTGAGCAGTTCTTC	CASSWGLPDVEQFF
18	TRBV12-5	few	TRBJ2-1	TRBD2	TGTGCTAGTGACGTCCCGTCCCCCCTAGCGGGAGGCCACAATGAGCAGTTCTTC	CASDVPSPLAGGHNEQFF